Shown below are 30 T cell receptor beta chains from a single sample sequenced in a study of blood T cell repertoires in COVID-19. The data were produced by immunoSEQ multiplex PCR, yet TCRdb's version contains in-frame clones alone and is incomplete. The sample has 150,000 to 200,000 clones, more than 80% seen once; the top ten hold 1.5% to 2.5%. The source material was peripheral blood. The receptors shown here come from a woman in her sixties or seventies with COVID-19, enrolled during active disease.

V gene TRBV7-2 combines with J gene TRBJ1-1; D call uncertain. The germline V gene encodes CDR1 SGHTA and CDR2 FQGNSA. The CDR3 extends over 14 amino acids. The ends were cut back, 3 bases at V and 1 base at J, with 9 bases in the middle. CDR3 region: CASSFISGNTEAFF. The CDR3 DNA follows: TGTGCCAGCAGCTTCATTTCCGGGAACACTGAAGCTTTCTTT.

This rearrangement joins TRBV7-2 to TRBJ1-3; no clear D gene. This CDR3 region has 13 residues. V was shortened by 2 bases and J by 3 bases, with 5 bases between the two germline ends. Germline CDR1 is SGHTA and CDR2 is FQGNSA. This CDR3 is CASSLQIGNTIYF. In DNA form, the CDR3 reads TGTGCCAGCAGCTTACAGATTGGAAACACCATATATTTT.

This sequence joins TRBV5-1 and TRBJ2-2, with a tentative D call TRBD1 (5 bases). The CDR3 sequence is 14 residues long. The ends were cut back, 3 bases at V and 0 bases at J, with 6 bases in the middle. Germline V gene lookup returns CDR1 SGHRS and CDR2 YFSETQ. The CDR3 is CASSWTPNTGELFF. The CDR3 coding sequence is TGCGCCAGCAGCTGGACACCGAACACCGGGGAGCTGTTTTTT.

This chain links TRBV7-9 with TRBJ2-2; no clear D. CDR3 length equals 14 residues. V was clipped by 3 bases and J by 5 bases, with 10 bases between them. CDR1 is SEHNR, CDR2 FQNEAQ, per germline (reference sequence). CDR3 coding DNA: TGTGCCAGCAGCTTCCGTGTGGAGACCGGGGAGCTGTTTTTT. Translating gives CASSFRVETGELFF.

Only one count was recorded for this clone. This chain joins TRBV5-4 and TRBJ2-2; tentatively, D is TRBD2 (5 bases). V lost 4 bases, J lost 8 bases, and 12 bases lay in between. Germline CDR1 reads SGHNT; CDR2 reads YYREEE (reference sequence). The CDR3 runs to 13 residues. CDR3 in amino acids: CASSPEGEGELFF. CDR3 coding DNA: TGTGCCAGCAGCCCTGAGGGTGAGGGGGAGCTGTTTTTT.

This chain connects TRBV7-3 to TRBJ1-1, with D perhaps TRBD1 (5 bases). The CDR3 spans 15 residues. Trimming stripped 2 bases from V and 1 base from J, with 11 bases between. Germline loops: CDR1 SGHTA, CDR2 FQGTGA. This CDR3 is CASSLGGGTNTEAFF. The CDR3 nucleotides read TGTGCCAGCAGCTTAGGCGGGGGGACGAACACTGAAGCTTTCTTT.

In its sample, this clone ranks as medium-sized (0.01 to 0.1%). The J gene is TRBJ1-1, the V gene TRBV25-1; a possible D gene is TRBD1 (5 bases). V was clipped by 2 bases and J by 0 bases, with 7 bases between them. CDR1 and CDR2 (germline): MGHDK, SYGVNS. The CDR3 covers 14 residues. The CDR3 nucleotides read TGTGCCAGCAGTGAACAGGGTTTGAACACTGAAGCTTTCTTT. It codes for CASSEQGLNTEAFF.

This chain uses TRBV3-1 (or the pseudogene TRBV3-2) with TRBJ2-5; TRBD2 matches 12 bases. The germline V gene has CDR1 LGHDT and CDR2 YNNKEL (reference sequence). Trimming cost V 1 base and J 5 bases; bases outside gene matches: 11. CDR3 length: 18 amino acids. The CDR3 DNA follows: TGTGCCAGCAGCCAAGTCCTAGCGGGGGGGCCGGGGGAGGAGACCCAGTACTTC. This translates into CASSQVLAGGPGEETQYF.

The table lists this clone with a count of one. This chain uses TRBV9 with TRBJ1-4, with 7 nucleotides matching TRBD1. The V gene's germline CDR1 is SGDLS and CDR2 YYNGEE. V lost 3 bases and J lost 4; bases outside the gene matches: 3. The length of the CDR3 is 14 residues. CDR3 loop: CASSAGQINEKLFF. In nucleotides, the CDR3 is TGTGCCAGCAGCGCGGGACAGATTAATGAAAAACTGTTTTTT.

The chain couples TRBV7-9 to TRBJ1-6, with D possibly matching TRBD1 (5 bases). Per germline, CDR1 SEHNR and CDR2 FQNEAQ (reference sequence). Trimming removed 3 bases from V and 0 bases from J, with 9 bases in between. The CDR3 consists of 16 residues. The CDR3 here is CASSLGGSSYNSPLHF. In DNA, the CDR3 is TGTGCCAGCAGCTTGGGGGGAAGCTCCTATAATTCACCCCTCCACTTT.

There are a few counts of this clone. This sequence joins TRBV19 and TRBJ2-2; 7 bases line up with TRBD2. The CDR3 has 14 residues. Germline lookup yields CDR1 LNHDA and CDR2 SQIVND (reference sequence). V dropped 3 bases and J dropped 6; count of bases not matched to a gene: 4. This chain's CDR3 is CASSILRGSGELFF. As DNA, the CDR3 is TGTGCCAGTAGTATTCTGCGGGGGTCCGGGGAGCTGTTTTTT.

V gene TRBV7-2 combines with J gene TRBJ1-2; 9 nucleotides line up with TRBD1. Losses at the gene ends were 5 bases for V and 2 bases for J; bases not matched to a gene: 6. This CDR3 is built from 15 residues. Germline assignment: CDR1 SGHTA and CDR2 FQGNSA. The CDR3 DNA reads as TGTGCCAGCAGCCCGGACAGGGGTGGCAACTATGGCTACACCTTC. Translating it yields CASSPDRGGNYGYTF.

The chain carries TRBV6-2 or TRBV6-3 and TRBJ1-1, with TRBD1 matching over 9 bases. In germline, CDR1 is MNHEY, CDR2 SVGEGT. The CDR3 spans 13 residues. V lost 2 bases, J lost 6 bases, and 1 base stayed unmatched. As DNA, the CDR3 is TGTGCCAGCAGTTACGGGACAGGGCCTGAAGCTTTCTTT. Protein: CASSYGTGPEAFF.

The chain recombines TRBV23-1 with TRBJ1-1, with D unresolved. TRBV23-1 has ORF status, its function being uncertain. Trimming shortened V by 6 bases and J by 5 bases, and 16 bases separated the two germline ends. CDR3 length: 14 residues. The CDR3 region has the DNA TGCGCCAGCAGATGGGCGTGCTTTGGGACTGAAGCTTTCTTT. Amino acids: CASRWACFGTEAFF.

This chain uses TRBV9 with TRBJ1-1; D is undetermined. The V gene lost 0 bases and the J gene lost 4 bases, with 7 bases spanning the gap. There are 13 residues in the CDR3. From germline, CDR1 is SGDLS and CDR2 YYNGEE. CDR3 region: CASSVAQATEAFF. The CDR3 region has the DNA TGTGCCAGCAGCGTAGCTCAGGCCACTGAAGCTTTCTTT.

On this clone itself: Other nucleotide sequences in the sample specify the same CDR3. J is TRBJ2-2 and V is TRBV18, with TRBD1 as a possible D gene (6 bases). Trimming shortened V by 1 base and J by 6 bases, and 6 bases separated the two germline ends. This CDR3 has 13 amino acids. Looked up from germline, CDR1 is KGHSH and CDR2 is LQKENI. CDR3 in amino acids: CASSPQGAGELFF. CDR3 nucleotide sequence: TGTGCCAGCTCACCACAGGGGGCCGGGGAGCTGTTTTTT.

This chain connects TRBV9 to TRBJ2-3; 10 bases are shared with TRBD2. The CDR3 is 16 residues long. V shed 0 bases and J 4 bases; nucleotides not matched to a gene: 5. Germline assignment: CDR1 SGDLS and CDR2 YYNGEE. Here the CDR3 reads CASSVGAGGPSDTQYF. DNA for the CDR3: TGTGCCAGCAGCGTAGGAGCGGGGGGGCCCTCAGATACGCAGTATTTT. Filled out from reference TRBV9 and TRBJ2-3, the complete variable domain reads DSGVTQTPKHLITATGQRVTLRCSPRSGDLSVYWYQQSLDQGLQFLIQYYNGEERAKGNILERFSAQQFPDLHSELNLSSLELGDSALYFCASSVGAGGPSDTQYFGPGTRLTVL.

This chain links TRBV9 with TRBJ2-5, with a possible D match to TRBD2 (6 bases). V lost 0 bases and J lost 5, with 14 bases in between. Germline CDR1 reads SGDLS; CDR2 reads YYNGEE. This CDR3 region has 15 residues. For the CDR3, the DNA is TGTGCCAGCAGCGTAGACTGGGAGGTTGGGGAGACCCAGTACTTC. Translated: CASSVDWEVGETQYF.

The rearrangement joins TRBV5-1 to TRBJ2-1, with D maybe TRBD1 (6 bases). The CDR3 spans 16 residues. Per germline, CDR1 SGHRS and CDR2 YFSETQ. Between the trimmed V and J ends, which lost 0 bases and 5 bases, there was a span of 15 bases. The CDR3 coding sequence is TGCGCCAGCAGCTTGGACAGGGCGCCCTACAACAATGAGCAGTTCTTC. It is translated as CASSLDRAPYNNEQFF.

This chain links TRBV6-4 with TRBJ1-1, with D uncertain. The CDR3 has 13 amino acids. The V and J ends lost 3 bases and 1 base respectively, with 6 bases between them. CDR1 and CDR2 (germline): MRHNA, SNTAGT. CDR3 DNA: TGTGCCAGCAGTGAACAGAGGAACACTGAAGCTTTCTTT. It encodes CASSEQRNTEAFF.

V gene TRBV19 combines with J gene TRBJ2-5; the D is unclear. V lost 3 bases to trimming and J lost 2 bases, with 4 bases between them. The germline CDR1 and CDR2 sequences are LNHDA and SQIVND (reference sequence). The CDR3 loop spans 12 amino acids. CDR3 in DNA: TGTGCCAGTAGTATGCGGCAAGAGACCCAGTACTTC. It is translated as CASSMRQETQYF.

The chain is built from TRBV6-5 and TRBJ1-1, with 7 bases that match TRBD1. CDR1 MNHEY and CDR2 SVGAGI come from the germline V gene. This CDR3 region has 14 residues. Unmatched junction bases numbered 16, after V lost 7 bases and J lost 11 bases. CDR3 nucleotides: TGTGCCAGCACTAGACAGGGTTTGACCCCTGGGGCTTTCTTT. Translating gives CASTRQGLTPGAFF.

This chain uses TRBV7-8 with TRBJ2-7; unclear D gene. The V gene's germline CDR1 is SGHVS and CDR2 FQNEAQ. CDR3 length: 13 residues. Trimming removed 7 bases from V and 4 bases from J, with 14 bases in between. DNA of the CDR3: TGTGCCAGCACCTACGACAAATATTACGAGCAGTACTTC. Translated: CASTYDKYYEQYF.

The chain carries TRBV10-3 and TRBJ1-1; D is uncertain. The CDR3 runs to 12 residues. The V gene lost 8 bases and the J gene lost 1 base, with 8 bases spanning the gap. The germline V gene has CDR1 ENHRY and CDR2 SYGVKD. CDR3 nucleotides: TGTGCCATCGAGGCACCGAACACTGAAGCTTTCTTT. Protein: CAIEAPNTEAFF.

This clone was seen a single time. The rearrangement uses TRBV19 and TRBJ1-2; D not resolved. The CDR3 is 12 amino acids. The germline V gene encodes CDR1 LNHDA and CDR2 SQIVND (reference sequence). V was trimmed by 5 bases and J by 5 bases, leaving 9 bases between them. For the CDR3, the DNA is TGTGCCAGTAGTGCCCAGGATTATGGCTACACCTTC. This translates into CASSAQDYGYTF.

The J gene is TRBJ2-7, the V gene TRBV3-1 (or the pseudogene TRBV3-2); 8 bases fit TRBD1. V lost 3 bases and J lost 5; bases outside the gene matches: 6. The CDR3 loop spans 14 amino acids. In germline, CDR1 is LGHDT, CDR2 YNNKEL (reference sequence). CDR3 DNA sequence: TGTGCCAGCAGCCAGCAGACAGGGGTCCACGAGCAGTACTTC. Residues: CASSQQTGVHEQYF.

This chain joins TRBV18 and TRBJ2-2; a possible D gene is TRBD1 (5 bases). The CDR3 totals 18 residues. CDR1 is KGHSH and CDR2 is LQKENI in the germline V gene. Between the trimmed V and J ends, which lost 2 bases and 2 bases, there was a span of 18 bases. The CDR3 is CASSPRLVTGSNTGELFF. Written as DNA, the CDR3 is TGTGCCAGCTCACCAAGATTGGTCACAGGTTCTAACACCGGGGAGCTGTTTTTT.

This chain links TRBV4-3 with TRBJ2-3; 13 nucleotides align to TRBD2. CDR1 and CDR2 (germline): LGHNA, YSLEER. Trimming at V came to 5 bases and at J to 2 bases, leaving 7 bases not matched to a gene. There are 17 residues in the CDR3. CDR3 bases: TGCGCCAGCAGCTTAAACGGACTAGCGGGGGCCACAGATACGCAGTATTTT. Protein sequence: CASSLNGLAGATDTQYF.

The chain has TRBV4-1 and TRBJ1-2; a weak D match, TRBD1 (5 bases). Germline V gene data show CDR1 as MGHRA and CDR2 as YSYEKL. The CDR3 has 15 amino acids. Trimming took off 0 bases at V and 9 bases at J, with 17 bases between the two ends. The DNA of the CDR3 is TGCGCCAGCAGCCAAGACTGGGGCACGGGGGAAAGCTACACCTTC. It codes for CASSQDWGTGESYTF.

This chain joins TRBV24-1 and TRBJ2-3; TRBD2 might be the D (6 bases). The CDR3 spans 14 residues. V lost 3 bases and J lost 1, with 7 bases in between. Germline V gives CDR1 KGHDR, CDR2 SFDVKD. The CDR3 loop reads CATSDRRGTDTQYF. The CDR3 nucleotides are TGTGCCACCAGTGATAGGAGGGGCACAGATACGCAGTATTTT.